The next 14 T cell receptor beta chains were all read from a single sample in a study of identical twins. TCRdb redid the calling of the 5' RACE reads with MiXCR, one entry per CDR3 protein. The sample includes about 480,000 distinct CDR3 sequences, 12% to 15% of them seen just once. These data are also associated with another study on yellow fever vaccine responses in identical twins.

Sequencing used CD4+ T cells sorted from blood. These receptors originate from a woman between 18 and 29 years old in good health.

The V call is TRBV29-1, the J call TRBJ1-3; unclear D gene. Germline V gene lookup returns CDR1 SQVTM and CDR2 ANQGSEA. Trimming removed 4 bases at V and 0 bases at J, with 7 bases between. The CDR3 has 13 amino acids. Written as DNA, the CDR3 is TGCAGCGTTGTTTACAACTCTGGAAACACCATATATTTT. Translating it yields CSVVYNSGNTIYF.

This sequence joins TRBV19 and TRBJ2-3, with 7 nucleotides matching TRBD2. J was trimmed by 5 bases and V by 5 bases; bases with no gene match: 13. The CDR3 has 16 amino acids. Per the germline V gene, CDR1 is LNHDA and CDR2 is SQIVND (reference sequence). DNA of the CDR3: TGTGCCAGTAGTGACCACGGGACTACGAGGGAAGATACGCAGTATTTT. Translating gives CASSDHGTTREDTQYF.

The CDR3 DNA sequence: TGTGCCAGCACCCCGTCTGTGGACGGGGAGCTGTTTTTT. As protein: CASTPSVDGELFF. The rearrangement uses TRBV6-2 or TRBV6-3 and TRBJ2-2; no reliable D call. The germline CDR1 and CDR2 sequences are MNHEY and SVGEGT. The germline V and J ends were trimmed by 7 bases and 7 bases, with 13 bases remaining between them. The CDR3 loop spans 13 amino acids.

A few counts support this clonotype. The chain uses TRBV12-3 or TRBV12-4 and TRBJ2-2, with 8 bases lining up with TRBD1. V lost 6 bases to trimming and J lost 3 bases; unmatched junction nucleotides: 3. The CDR3 is 14 residues long. In nucleotides, the CDR3 is TGTGCCAGCAGGGACAGGGATGACACCGGGGAGCTGTTTTTT. It translates to CASRDRDDTGELFF.

This chain joins TRBV12-3 or TRBV12-4 and TRBJ1-6; TRBD1 agrees at 9 bases. J gave up 10 bases and V 1 base, and 8 bases lay outside the gene matches. The CDR3 is 16 amino acids. The CDR3 loop is CASSLGATGGASPLHF. The CDR3 coding sequence is TGTGCCAGCAGTTTAGGAGCCACAGGGGGCGCGTCACCCCTCCACTTT.

The sample holds many counts of this clonotype. The CDR3 bases are TGTGCCAGCAGCAAAGTGACGGCGGGAGAGACCCAGTACTTC. Its protein is CASSKVTAGETQYF. V is TRBV21-1 and J is TRBJ2-5; the D call in the table, TRBD2, was not verified against the DNA. TRBV21-1 is assigned pseudogene status. This CDR3 contains 14 residues.

This clonotype was recorded many times. The chain has TRBV11-1 and TRBJ2-3, with 9 positions matching TRBD2. The CDR3 length is 16 residues. Trimming took 3 bases from V and 1 from J; bases not matched to a gene: 5. Germline CDR1 and CDR2: SGHAT and FQDESV (reference sequence). CDR3: CASSFLTSGGTDTQYF. In DNA form, the CDR3 reads TGTGCCAGCAGCTTTTTGACTAGCGGAGGCACAGATACGCAGTATTTT.

This clonotype was picked up a small number of times. The chain has TRBV11-2 and TRBJ2-2; D gene unclear. The CDR3 runs 13 residues. V lost 0 bases and J lost 6, with 5 bases in between. Germline CDR1 SGHAT, CDR2 FQNNGV. The CDR3 DNA reads as TGTGCCAGCAGCTTAGATCTGTCCGGGGAGCTGTTTTTT. It yields the protein CASSLDLSGELFF.

V is TRBV7-6 and J is TRBJ2-1; no clear D. This CDR3 spans 15 amino acids. CDR1 SGHVS and CDR2 FNYEAQ come from the germline V gene. V dropped 6 bases and J dropped 5 bases, with 17 bases sitting between them. The CDR3 DNA follows: TGTGCCAGCAGTCCGGTGGTAAGGGATAACAATGAGCAGTTCTTC. This gives the protein CASSPVVRDNNEQFF. The variable domain in full, completed from reference TRBV7-6 and TRBJ2-1, reads GAGVSQSPRYKVTKRGQDVALRCDPISGHVSLYWYRQALGQGPEFLTYFNYEAQQDKSGLPNDRFSAERPEGSISTLTIQRTEQRDSAMYRCASSPVVRDNNEQFFGPGTRLTVL.

This clonotype was detected a few times. The chain couples TRBV4-1 to TRBJ2-7; TRBD2 agrees at 7 bases. The CDR3 runs to 15 residues. The germline V gene encodes CDR1 MGHRA and CDR2 YSYEKL. V lost 5 bases, J lost 2 bases, and 9 bases stayed unmatched. CDR3 loop: CASSSPQTSTYEQYF. The CDR3 DNA follows: TGCGCCAGCAGCTCCCCCCAGACTAGCACCTACGAGCAGTACTTC.

The genes are TRBV20-1 and TRBJ2-1; 7 bases line up with TRBD2. V dropped 5 bases and J dropped 0; count of bases not matched to a gene: 7. The CDR3 length is 15 residues. Germline CDR1 and CDR2: DFQATT and SNEGSKA (reference sequence). CDR3 loop: CSADKAGSSYNEQFF. The CDR3 region has the DNA TGCAGTGCTGATAAAGCGGGGAGCTCCTACAATGAGCAGTTCTTC.

Only a few counts were recorded for this clonotype. The V call is TRBV12-3 or TRBV12-4, the J call TRBJ1-1; D is possibly TRBD1 (5 bases). The CDR3 length is 12 residues. V was trimmed by 10 bases and J by 7 bases, leaving 16 bases between them. In nucleotides, the CDR3 is TGTGCCACCCGAGGCGGGGGGGGTGAAGCTTTCTTT. Translated, it gives CATRGGGGEAFF.

This clonotype occurred a few times. This chain connects TRBV3-1 to TRBJ2-5; D is perhaps TRBD2 (6 bases). Germline V gene lookup returns CDR1 LGHDT and CDR2 YNNKEL (reference sequence). The CDR3 length is 13 residues. V lost 5 bases and J lost 1, with 8 bases in between. The DNA of the CDR3 is TGTGCCAGCAGCAAGCGGGCCCAAGAGACCCAGTACTTC. It is translated as CASSKRAQETQYF.

This clonotype was seen a few times. The J gene is TRBJ1-2, the V gene TRBV7-9, with 10 bases aligning to TRBD1. This CDR3 is built from 14 residues. CDR1 is SEHNR, CDR2 FQNEAQ, per germline (reference sequence). V dropped 4 bases and J dropped 7; count of bases not matched to a gene: 6. CDR3: CASSSRDRGTGYTF. The DNA for the CDR3 is TGTGCCAGCAGCTCCAGGGACAGGGGAACTGGCTACACCTTC.